The sequence of this T cell receptor (beta chain) was determined in a study of shared clonotypes between healthy human individuals (dated by TCRdb to between 2020 and 2021). Turning to the overall study: The cohort comprised two women and three men aged 18 to 49 years. Per donor, three plates each were used for CD4 naive and CD4 memory, two for CD8 naive, and one for CD8 memory. To estimate repertoire size and how much clonotype sharing occurs between individuals, the study deeply sequenced the blood TCR repertoires of five or six healthy adults. To increase sequencing depth and limit assay-specific biases, TCR repertoire library preparation and sequencing were carried out by different laboratories using diverse techniques. Each donor's leukapheresis produced roughly between about 0.9 and 9.5 billion PBMCs. Summary of the overall study and its limitations: Because the study included a small number of donors, the genetic and exposure-history diversity represented was limited. Higher generation probabilities were observed for clonotypes shared by all four sorted-subset donors than for non-shared clonotypes. Sampling was restricted to blood, and TCR repertoires in tissues likely differ from the TCR repertoires found in blood. Around 5.4% of naive CD4, roughly 3.6% of naive CD8, roughly 2.4% of memory CD4, and over 0.35% of memory CD8 clonotypes were shared across several donors. Pairwise subsampling indicated that sequencing depth was expected to affect the degree of clonotype sharing among donors. Incomplete sequencing was indicated by rarefaction of sorted-subset datasets, despite the large sequencing depth. Naive subsets generally had larger estimated clonotype richness than memory subsets.

CD8 naive samples were obtained by positive selection for CCR7 among CD45RO-negative cells, yielding a CD45RA+CCR7+ population from which TemRA cells were excluded. The donors were healthy, HIV-negative adults with no recently reported acute infections or vaccinations. Every donor was a Caucasian adult residing in Nashville, Tennessee, USA. After blood collection by leukapheresis, PBMCs were isolated using Ficoll-Histopaque density gradient centrifugation and then cryopreserved in the vapor phase of liquid nitrogen. Analytical flow cytometry was used to check the purity and quantity of every magnetically sorted T cell population. Each sorted fraction had its genomic DNA isolated and then quantified by UV absorbance on a Nanodrop 2000c. Notes on this clone: What this receptor recognizes is not known. No per-base quality is available; no much larger clone lies one base away.

The germline V gene gives CDR1 as LGHNA and CDR2 as YSLEER. V sheds 0 bases and J sheds 0 bases, leaving 8 bases between their ends. Spanning cysteine to phenylalanine, the CDR3 consists of 15 amino acids. The only DNA kept is the CDR3, 45 bases in frame from the first base. Using the deep immunoSEQ assay, TCR CDR3 regions were amplified from genomic DNA by multiplex PCR. Extracted genomic DNA from each cell subset was spread evenly across all wells of several immunoSEQ 96-well plates, with each plate serving as a replicate. Each replicate PCR for sorted subsets received 200 ng genomic DNA, equal to about 30,000 T cell genomes. Purified libraries were measured with a Qubit 3.0 fluorometer, size-checked on a Bioanalyzer 2100, and measured again with the KAPA Library Quantification kit. A separate single-read 150-cycle Illumina NextSeq 550 flow cell was used to sequence each immunoSEQ 96-well plate. As for the original processing: Because the immunoSEQ output included only junctional sequences and no quality scores, the filtering could not be the same as the filtering used for full-length reads. To assign V/J genes and CDR3, sequences were annotated against IMGT germline references using PyIR, a Python wrapper for IgBLAST v1.9. Any read was removed if the V/J assignment was weak (E-value above 1e-6), the CDR3 was missing, or the read contained stop codons, out-of-frame junctions, or ambiguous translated residues. V3J clonotypes were defined as sequences sharing an identical inferred V gene, J gene, and CDR3 amino acid sequence. Percentage overlap between repertoires was calculated by dividing the number of shared unique clonotypes by the size of the smaller repertoire. Richness of each repertoire was evaluated using RTK rarefaction, the Chao1 estimator, and Recon v2.1 estimates of unobserved clonotypes. For all TCRbeta clonotypes obtained by the gDNA method from a few donors, generation probabilities were computed with OLGA. The table comes from immuneACCESS by way of TCRdb, which keeps in-frame sequences with V and J called. Part of the clones is missing from these tables; in studies checked, under half for an unresolved V gene and the rest for unknown reasons. The DNA was the basis for D and trimming; V, J and clone size are from that table. Counted in this sample were about 2.1 million clones; more than 85% of them appeared once. Over 1.5% of the sample comes from the top ten.

Sequenced: naive CD8+ T cells from PBMCs. This sample's cell subset or site label indicates: CD45RA+CCR7+. The V gene is TRBV4-3 and the J gene is TRBJ2-5; no confident D gene assignment can be made. The origin of this receptor is a man between 18 and 35 years old in good health. Some clones in this sample may be carry-over from other donors' samples. The CDR3 amino acid sequence is: CASSQDLTYQETQYF. The DNA reads as follows: TGCGCCAGCAGCCAAGATTTAACGTACCAAGAGACCCAGTACTTC.